Listed below are T cell receptor beta chains from one sample, sequenced in a study of shared clonotypes between healthy human individuals. Only in-frame clones appear in the TCRdb table, and some are missing; sequencing was by immunoSEQ multiplex PCR. The sample carries hundreds of thousands of clones, about four fifths recorded once. Sequenced input: PBMCs. The source of these receptors is a middle-aged woman in good health. Some clones in this sample may be carry-over from other donors' samples. The CDR3 runs from the conserved cysteine through the conserved F or W.

TRBJ1-6	TRBV27	CASMGQGISSSYNSPLHF
TRBJ2-7	TRBV10-3	CAITGQGGASSEQYF
TRBJ2-2	TRBV27	CASSPLAGGQVGELFF
TRBJ2-3	TRBV9	CASSALSGTLTDTQYF
TRBJ2-5	TRBV12-5	CASGGDAQRETQYF
TRBJ2-7	TRBV7-8	CASSRPGTSGSTEQYF
TRBJ2-7	TRBV7-9	CASSPGASGSYEQYF
TRBJ2-2	TRBV5-1	CASSLAPTSNTGELFF
TRBJ2-5	TRBV6-5	CASSPVSGTETQYF
TRBJ2-7	TRBV18	CASFRDSEGYEQYF
TRBJ2-2	TRBV11-3	CASSLDANTGELFF
TRBJ2-1	TRBV6-4	CASSPDRASDEQFF
TRBJ2-7	TRBV9	CASSEGQLEGEQYF
TRBJ2-3	TRBV30	CAWRGGRGRTDTQYF
TRBJ2-1	TRBV19	CASSIFPAGESYNEQFF
TRBJ2-1	TRBV7-9	CASSFTPGDWSYNEQFF
TRBJ2-1	TRBV28	CASSLTAGSHSYNEQFF
TRBJ2-3	TRBV4-2	CASSQGLAVTDTQYF
TRBJ2-2	TRBV4-1	CASSQEVRGGELFF
TRBJ1-1	TRBV5-4	CASSLQGEAFF
TRBJ2-7	TRBV7-2	CASSLVAGVNEQYF
TRBJ1-2	TRBV2	CASSPGQGPGYGYTF
TRBJ2-7	TRBV7-2	CASSYQPIATYEQYF
TRBJ1-1	TRBV11-3	CASSAGTAEAFF
TRBJ2-7	TRBV6-6	CASSHAEPPYEQYF
TRBJ2-3	TRBV4-1	CASRQRESGQAGGPTDTQYF
TRBJ2-1	TRBV5-4	CASSLGLAGGLNEQFF
TRBJ2-2	TRBV6-4	CASSVNPGTGGWTGELFF
TRBJ1-1	TRBV28	CASSFSGTENTEAFF
TRBJ2-3	TRBV18	CASSPELGDTQYF
TRBJ1-4	TRBV19	CASSIGTNEKLFF
TRBJ2-7	TRBV6-1	CASSGGLGGSYEQYF
TRBJ1-1	TRBV5-1	CASSFSQGWTTEAFF
TRBJ2-7	TRBV28	CASITANGLAREQYF
TRBJ2-1	TRBV2	CASSSQSYNEQFF
TRBJ2-2	TRBV5-4	CASSLGLAGTNTGELFF
TRBJ2-5	TRBV29-1	CSVAGGETQYF
TRBJ1-4	TRBV9	CASSSGRDRGTYEKLFF
TRBJ2-2	TRBV11-3	CASSPRTGGGTGELFF
TRBJ2-3	TRBV5-1	CASSLRVSNTDTQYF
TRBJ2-7	TRBV4-3	CASSQGTGGADEQYF
TRBJ1-4	TRBV2	CASSESGTPGLEKLFF
TRBJ2-5	TRBV18	CASAASGKETQYF
TRBJ1-2	TRBV25-1	CASSSFMQAGYTF
TRBJ1-1	TRBV10-3	CAISRTGRTEAFF
TRBJ1-2	TRBV28	CASSRRPTGLIVLYGYTF
TRBJ2-7	TRBV27	CASSLKFLTGQGLYEQYF
TRBJ2-2	TRBV6-5	CASSPSLPNTGELFF
TRBJ2-7	TRBV6-5	CASSSVTSGRNEQYF
TRBJ1-3	TRBV11-2	CASSLSGRRSGNTIYF
TRBJ2-5	TRBV5-5	CASSPGQGGETQYF
TRBJ2-7	TRBV28	CASSSPRQGGSYEQYF
TRBJ2-2	TRBV28	CASDSRSDTGELFF
TRBJ2-1	TRBV19	CASSWAGHEQFF